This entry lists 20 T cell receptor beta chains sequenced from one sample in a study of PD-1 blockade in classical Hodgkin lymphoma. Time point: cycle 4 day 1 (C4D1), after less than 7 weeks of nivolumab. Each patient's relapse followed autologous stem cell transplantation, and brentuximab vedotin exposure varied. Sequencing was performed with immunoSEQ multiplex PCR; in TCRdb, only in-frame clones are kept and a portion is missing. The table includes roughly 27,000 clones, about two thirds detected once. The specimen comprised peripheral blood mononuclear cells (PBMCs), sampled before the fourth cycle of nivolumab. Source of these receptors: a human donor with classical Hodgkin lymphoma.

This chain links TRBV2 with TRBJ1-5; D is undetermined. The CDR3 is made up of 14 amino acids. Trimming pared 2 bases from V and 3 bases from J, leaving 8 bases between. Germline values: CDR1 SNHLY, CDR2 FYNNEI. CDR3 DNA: TGTGCCAGCAGTGAATGGCGGGTCAATCAGCCCCAGCATTTT. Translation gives CASSEWRVNQPQHF.

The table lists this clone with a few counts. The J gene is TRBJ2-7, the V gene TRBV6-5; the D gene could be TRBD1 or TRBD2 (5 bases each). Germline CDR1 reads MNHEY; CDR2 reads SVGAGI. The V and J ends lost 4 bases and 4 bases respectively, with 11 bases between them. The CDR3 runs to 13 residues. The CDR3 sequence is CASSWGSGYEQYF. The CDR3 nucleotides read TGTGCCAGCAGTTGGGGGTCGGGTTACGAGCAGTACTTC.

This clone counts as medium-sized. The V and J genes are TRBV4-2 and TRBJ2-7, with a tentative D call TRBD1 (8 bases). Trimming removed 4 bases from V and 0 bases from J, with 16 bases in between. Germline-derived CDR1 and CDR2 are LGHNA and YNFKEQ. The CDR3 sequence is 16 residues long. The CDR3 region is CASSRSTGGGSYEQYF. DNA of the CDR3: TGTGCCAGCAGCCGGTCCACAGGGGGGGGCTCCTACGAGCAGTACTTC.

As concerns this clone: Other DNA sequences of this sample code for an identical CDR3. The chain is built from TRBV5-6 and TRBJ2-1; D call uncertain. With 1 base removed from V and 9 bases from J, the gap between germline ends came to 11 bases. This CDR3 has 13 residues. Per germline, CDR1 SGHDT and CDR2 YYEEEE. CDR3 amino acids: CASSLFLIGEQFF. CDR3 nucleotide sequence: TGTGCCAGCAGCTTGTTCCTCATAGGTGAGCAGTTCTTC.

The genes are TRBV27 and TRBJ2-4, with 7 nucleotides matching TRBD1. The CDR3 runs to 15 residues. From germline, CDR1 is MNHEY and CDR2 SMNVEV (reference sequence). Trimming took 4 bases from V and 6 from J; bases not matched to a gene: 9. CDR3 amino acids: CASSSQGLARNIQYF. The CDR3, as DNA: TGTGCCAGCAGTTCACAGGGGCTTGCTAGAAACATTCAGTACTTC.

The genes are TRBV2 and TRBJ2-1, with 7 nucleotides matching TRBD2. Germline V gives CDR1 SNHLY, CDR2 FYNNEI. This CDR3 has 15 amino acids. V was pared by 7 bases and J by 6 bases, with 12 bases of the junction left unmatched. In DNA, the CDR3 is TGTGCCAGCACCGCTTCACTAGCGATAGTCAATGAGCAGTTCTTC. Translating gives CASTASLAIVNEQFF.

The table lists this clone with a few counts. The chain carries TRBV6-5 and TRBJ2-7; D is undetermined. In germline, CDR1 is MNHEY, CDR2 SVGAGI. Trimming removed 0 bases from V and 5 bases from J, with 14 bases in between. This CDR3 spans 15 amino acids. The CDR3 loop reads CASSYSTGPGDEQYF. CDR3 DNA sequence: TGTGCCAGCAGTTACTCCACCGGGCCAGGTGACGAGCAGTACTTC.

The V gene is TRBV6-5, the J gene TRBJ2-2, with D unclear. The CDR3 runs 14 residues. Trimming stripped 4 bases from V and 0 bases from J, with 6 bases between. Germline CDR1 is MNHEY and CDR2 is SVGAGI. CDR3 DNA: TGTGCCAGCAGTTCGGGCGCGAACACCGGGGAGCTGTTTTTT. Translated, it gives CASSSGANTGELFF.

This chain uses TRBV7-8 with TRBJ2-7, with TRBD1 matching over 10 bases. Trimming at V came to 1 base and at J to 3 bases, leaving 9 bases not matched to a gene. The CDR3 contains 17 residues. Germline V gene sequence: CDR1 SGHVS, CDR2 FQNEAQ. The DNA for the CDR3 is TGTGCCAGCAGCTTAGTAGGGGCCGGGACAGGGGACTACGAGCAGTACTTC. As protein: CASSLVGAGTGDYEQYF.

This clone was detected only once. CDR3 nucleotide sequence: TGTGCCAGCAGCCAAGGACTTACCTCTGGGGACACCATATATTTT. Protein product: CASSQGLTSGDTIYF. The V gene is TRBV14, the J gene TRBJ1-3; D unresolved. The V end was cut by 1 base, the J end by 8 bases, with 15 bases between. Germline CDR1 SGHDN, CDR2 FVKESK. There are 15 residues in the CDR3.

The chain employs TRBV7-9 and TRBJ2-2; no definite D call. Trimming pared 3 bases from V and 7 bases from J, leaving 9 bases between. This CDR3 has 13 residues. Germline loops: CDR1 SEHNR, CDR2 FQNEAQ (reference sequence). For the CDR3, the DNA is TGTGCCAGCAGCTTCCCGAGCGTCGGGGAGCTGTTTTTT. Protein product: CASSFPSVGELFF.

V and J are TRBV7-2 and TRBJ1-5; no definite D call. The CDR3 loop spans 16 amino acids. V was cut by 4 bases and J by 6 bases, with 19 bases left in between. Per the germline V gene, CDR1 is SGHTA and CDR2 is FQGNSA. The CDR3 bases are TGTGCCAGCAGCTCCATTGACTGGGCAGTACCTCAGCCCCAGCATTTT. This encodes CASSSIDWAVPQPQHF.

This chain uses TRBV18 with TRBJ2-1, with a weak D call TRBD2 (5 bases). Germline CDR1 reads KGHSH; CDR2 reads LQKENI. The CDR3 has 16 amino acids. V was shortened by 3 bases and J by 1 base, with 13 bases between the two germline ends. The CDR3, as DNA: TGTGCCAGCTCACCGGTGGGCCAGCGGTCCTACAATGAGCAGTTCTTC. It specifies CASSPVGQRSYNEQFF.

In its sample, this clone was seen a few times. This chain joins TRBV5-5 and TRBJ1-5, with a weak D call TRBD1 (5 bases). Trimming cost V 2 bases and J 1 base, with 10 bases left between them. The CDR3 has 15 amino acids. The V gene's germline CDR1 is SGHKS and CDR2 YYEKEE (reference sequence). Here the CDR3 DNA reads TGTGCCAGCAGCTTCGGAGGGACCAGCAATCAGCCCCAGCATTTT. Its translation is CASSFGGTSNQPQHF.

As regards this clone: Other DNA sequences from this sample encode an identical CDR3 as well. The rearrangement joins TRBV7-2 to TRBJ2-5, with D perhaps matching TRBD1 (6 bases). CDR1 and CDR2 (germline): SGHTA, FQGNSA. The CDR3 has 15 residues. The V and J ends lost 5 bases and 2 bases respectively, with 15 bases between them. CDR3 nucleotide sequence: TGTGCCAGCAGCCTGGGCGGCAGGGGACAAGAGACCCAGTACTTC. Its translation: CASSLGGRGQETQYF.

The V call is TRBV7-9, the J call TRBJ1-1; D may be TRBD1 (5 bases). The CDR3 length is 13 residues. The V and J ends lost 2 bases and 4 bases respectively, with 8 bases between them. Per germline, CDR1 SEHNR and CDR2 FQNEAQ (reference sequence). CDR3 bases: TGTGCCAGCAGCTTATATGGGGGCACTGAAGCTTTCTTT. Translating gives CASSLYGGTEAFF.

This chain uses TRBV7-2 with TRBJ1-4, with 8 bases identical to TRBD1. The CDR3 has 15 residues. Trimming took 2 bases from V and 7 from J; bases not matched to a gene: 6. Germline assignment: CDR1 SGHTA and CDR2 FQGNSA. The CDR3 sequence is CASSLQGAPSEKLFF. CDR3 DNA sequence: TGTGCCAGCAGCTTACAGGGGGCGCCCAGTGAAAAACTGTTTTTT.

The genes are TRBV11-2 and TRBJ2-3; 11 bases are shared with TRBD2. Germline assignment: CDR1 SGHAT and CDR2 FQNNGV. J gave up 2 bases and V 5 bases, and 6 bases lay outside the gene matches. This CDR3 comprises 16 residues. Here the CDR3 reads CASSPGLAGSTDTQYF. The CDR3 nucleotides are TGTGCCAGCAGCCCAGGACTAGCGGGCTCCACAGATACGCAGTATTTT.

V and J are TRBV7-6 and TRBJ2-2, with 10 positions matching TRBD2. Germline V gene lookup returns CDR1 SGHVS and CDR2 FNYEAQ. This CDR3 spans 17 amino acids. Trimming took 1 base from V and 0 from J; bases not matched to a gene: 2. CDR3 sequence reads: CASSLGTSGTNTGELFF. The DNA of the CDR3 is TGTGCCAGCAGCTTAGGGACTAGCGGTACGAACACCGGGGAGCTGTTTTTT.

The CDR3 loop is CAWSGLVRGAGEQYF. The CDR3 DNA reads as TGTGCCTGGAGTGGCCTGGTGCGGGGGGCTGGCGAGCAGTACTTC. V usage is TRBV30 and J usage is TRBJ2-7; the match to TRBD2 covers 8 bases. Germline V gene data show CDR1 as GTSNPN and CDR2 as SVGIG (reference sequence). The trim removed 1 base at V and 6 bases at J, leaving 11 bases unmatched. CDR3 length: 15 amino acids.